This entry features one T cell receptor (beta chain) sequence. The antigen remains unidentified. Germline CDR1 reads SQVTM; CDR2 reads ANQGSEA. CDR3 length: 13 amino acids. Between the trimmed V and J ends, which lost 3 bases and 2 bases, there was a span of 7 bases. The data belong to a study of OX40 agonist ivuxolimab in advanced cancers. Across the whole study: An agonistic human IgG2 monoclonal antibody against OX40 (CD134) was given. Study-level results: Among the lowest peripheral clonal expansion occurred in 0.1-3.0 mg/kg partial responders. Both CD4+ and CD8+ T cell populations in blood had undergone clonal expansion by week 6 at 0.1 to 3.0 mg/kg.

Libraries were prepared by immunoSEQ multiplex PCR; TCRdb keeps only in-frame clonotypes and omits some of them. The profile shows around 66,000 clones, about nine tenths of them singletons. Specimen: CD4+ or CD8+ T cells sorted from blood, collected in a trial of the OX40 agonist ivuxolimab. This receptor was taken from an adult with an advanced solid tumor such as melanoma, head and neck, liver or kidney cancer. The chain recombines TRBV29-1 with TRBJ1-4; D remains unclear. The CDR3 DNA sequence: TGCAGCGTTGAGGGTGGGACTAATGAAAAACTGTTTTTT. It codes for CSVEGGTNEKLFF.